Listed here are 24 T cell receptor beta chains from one sample, sequenced in a study of blood T cell repertoires in COVID-19. Some clones are missing from TCRdb's copy, which holds only in-frame ones; the method was immunoSEQ multiplex PCR. Of around 260,000 clones in the sample, approximately 88% were seen once. The sample consisted of peripheral blood. These receptors all come from a human donor in a cohort sampled during active COVID-19.

The V gene is TRBV24-1, the J gene TRBJ1-2, with TRBD1 matching over 7 bases. With 5 bases clipped from V and 4 bases from J, the junction kept 9 bases outside the gene matches. CDR1 KGHDR and CDR2 SFDVKD come from the germline V gene. This CDR3 has 15 amino acids. DNA of the CDR3: TGTGCCACCAGTGTTATACGGACAGGCCTCTATGGCTACACCTTC. Protein: CATSVIRTGLYGYTF.

The rearrangement links TRBV5-5 to TRBJ1-1; 7 bases are a match to TRBD1. Trimming at V came to 0 bases and at J to 3 bases, leaving 5 bases not matched to a gene. Germline V lookup: CDR1 SGHKS, CDR2 YYEKEE (reference sequence). The CDR3 runs 15 residues. The CDR3 region is CASSLAPTGDTEAFF. The CDR3 DNA sequence: TGTGCCAGCAGCTTGGCCCCAACAGGGGACACTGAAGCTTTCTTT.

The V gene is TRBV27, the J gene TRBJ2-1, with D possibly TRBD2 on 6 matching bases. The CDR3 totals 18 residues. Trimming removed 0 bases at V and 0 bases at J, with 15 bases between. Germline CDR1 is MNHEY and CDR2 is SMNVEV (reference sequence). For the CDR3, the DNA is TGTGCCAGCAGTTTATCCCCTCCGGGGGTTGGCTCCTACAATGAGCAGTTCTTC. Protein product: CASSLSPPGVGSYNEQFF.

The rearrangement uses TRBV19 and TRBJ1-2, with D unclear. V was trimmed by 0 bases and J by 4 bases, leaving 12 bases between them. CDR3 size: 15 residues. Germline V gene sequence: CDR1 LNHDA, CDR2 SQIVND (reference sequence). For the CDR3, the DNA is TGTGCCAGTAGTATAGATTGGACTTCGCTCTATGGCTACACCTTC. Residues: CASSIDWTSLYGYTF.

The chain combines TRBV2 with TRBJ1-2; TRBD1 matches 10 bases. Germline V gene lookup returns CDR1 SNHLY and CDR2 FYNNEI. CDR3 size: 15 residues. The V segment lost 4 bases and the J segment 2 bases; nucleotides outside the gene matches: 4. In DNA, the CDR3 is TGTGCCAGCAGTGTCGACAGGGGGCAAAACTATGGCTACACCTTC. Residues: CASSVDRGQNYGYTF.

This chain joins TRBV6-2 or TRBV6-3 and TRBJ1-5, with 10 bases lining up with TRBD1. The germline V gene encodes CDR1 MNHEY and CDR2 SVGEGT. The CDR3 contains 18 residues. J gave up 0 bases and V 2 bases, and 7 bases lay outside the gene matches. CDR3 in amino acids: CASSYRDRGRDSNQPQHF. In nucleotides, the CDR3 is TGTGCCAGCAGTTACCGCGACAGGGGGCGGGATAGCAATCAGCCCCAGCATTTT.

The chain employs TRBV15 and TRBJ2-3; 8 nucleotides match TRBD2. The CDR3 totals 22 residues. With 1 base clipped from V and 0 bases from J, the junction kept 21 bases outside the gene matches. Germline values: CDR1 LNHNV, CDR2 YYDKDF (reference sequence). The CDR3 loop reads CATSRASQGPILADLSTDTQYF. In DNA form, the CDR3 reads TGTGCCACCAGCAGAGCGTCGCAGGGACCGATACTAGCGGATCTTAGCACAGATACGCAGTATTTT.

The chain recombines TRBV5-1 with TRBJ1-1; 7 nucleotides match TRBD1. The CDR3 length is 16 residues. Germline values: CDR1 SGHRS, CDR2 YFSETQ. V shed 0 bases and J 7 bases; nucleotides not matched to a gene: 12. CDR3 coding DNA: TGCGCCAGCAGCTTGGGATCTTCAGGGGGATTGAGTGAAGCTTTCTTT. Translated, it gives CASSLGSSGGLSEAFF.

The V call is TRBV10-3, the J call TRBJ1-1; D remains ambiguous. Per the germline V gene, CDR1 is ENHRY and CDR2 is SYGVKD. V shed 7 bases and J shed 0 bases, with 15 bases lying between them. This CDR3 region has 15 residues. The CDR3 region has the DNA TGTGCCATCATGGCGGGGAGTGGTATGAACACTGAAGCTTTCTTT. Protein: CAIMAGSGMNTEAFF.

The CDR3 is CASRPLKTGPSGNTIYF. Written as DNA, the CDR3 is TGTGCCAGTAGGCCCCTAAAAACAGGGCCCTCTGGAAACACCATATATTTT. J is TRBJ1-3 and V is TRBV19; D might be TRBD1 (6 bases). In germline, CDR1 is LNHDA, CDR2 SQIVND (reference sequence). V was pared by 6 bases and J by 0 bases, with 18 bases between. The CDR3 is made up of 17 amino acids.

The chain joins TRBV7-2 to TRBJ2-7; 7 bases fit TRBD2. V lost 5 bases, J lost 0 bases, and 13 bases stayed unmatched. This CDR3 has 17 residues. Germline V gives CDR1 SGHTA, CDR2 FQGNSA. For the CDR3, the DNA is TGTGCCAGCAGCAACAATCCAGCCAGGGAGGGCTCCTACGAGCAGTACTTC. Translating it yields CASSNNPAREGSYEQYF.

This clone was picked up one time. The V gene is TRBV5-4, the J gene TRBJ2-5; 10 bases are a match to TRBD2. Germline CDR1 SGHNT, CDR2 YYREEE (reference sequence). The CDR3 has 15 amino acids. The junction had 6 bases not matched to a gene; V was cut back by 3 bases and J by 4 bases. The CDR3: CASSSNLAGVETQYF. Here the CDR3 DNA reads TGTGCCAGCAGCTCAAATCTAGCGGGGGTAGAGACCCAGTACTTC.

The V call is TRBV7-2, the J call TRBJ1-5; D is unresolved. Trimming left V 5 bases short and J 4 bases short, with 15 bases between. Germline-derived CDR1 and CDR2 are SGHTA and FQGNSA. The CDR3 length is 15 residues. The chain's CDR3 is CASSERTGGNQPQHF. For the CDR3, the DNA is TGTGCCAGCAGCGAAAGGACCGGAGGGAATCAGCCCCAGCATTTT.

V usage is TRBV6-4 and J usage is TRBJ1-1; D might be TRBD1 (6 bases). This CDR3 is 14 amino acids long. Trimming cost V 6 bases and J 1 base, with 12 bases left between them. CDR1 MRHNA and CDR2 SNTAGT come from the germline V gene. The CDR3 here is CASRAGAGNTEAFF. The CDR3 DNA follows: TGTGCCAGCAGGGCGGGGGCAGGGAACACTGAAGCTTTCTTT.

V and J are TRBV19 and TRBJ2-1; 11 positions agree with TRBD2. Germline V lookup: CDR1 LNHDA, CDR2 SQIVND (reference sequence). The V and J ends lost 4 bases and 4 bases, in that order; junction bases with no gene match: 0. The CDR3 runs 14 residues. CDR3 region: CASSTSGGYNEQFF. The CDR3 DNA is TGTGCCAGTAGTACTAGCGGGGGGTACAATGAGCAGTTCTTC. Combining the CDR3 with reference TRBV19 and TRBJ2-1 gives the whole variable domain DGGITQSPKYLFRKEGQNVTLSCEQNLNHDAMYWYRQDPGQGLRLIYYSQIVNDFQKGDIAEGYSVSREKKESFPLTVTSAQKNPTAFYLCASSTSGGYNEQFFGPGTRLTVL.

This chain links TRBV7-2 with TRBJ2-7; 14 bases agree with TRBD2. Germline loops: CDR1 SGHTA, CDR2 FQGNSA. The CDR3 runs to 16 residues. The trim removed 6 bases at V and 2 bases at J, leaving 6 bases unmatched. The CDR3 spells CASSRGTSGGTYEQYF. The CDR3 DNA is TGTGCCAGCAGTCGTGGGACTAGCGGGGGAACCTACGAGCAGTACTTC. The complete variable domain, with remaining parts taken from reference TRBV7-2 and TRBJ2-7, reads GAGVSQSPSNKVTEKGKDVELRCDPISGHTALYWYRQSLGQGLEFLIYFQGNSAPDKSGLPSDRFSAERTGGSVSTLTIQRTQQEDSAVYLCASSRGTSGGTYEQYFGPGTRLTVT.

This clone was recorded only once. The chain combines TRBV10-3 with TRBJ2-7; 8 bases fit TRBD1. This CDR3 has 15 residues. Trimming took 0 bases from V and 2 from J; bases not matched to a gene: 3. The V gene's germline CDR1 is ENHRY and CDR2 SYGVKD. CDR3 nucleotide sequence: TGTGCCATCAGTGAGTCGAGACAGGGGCCCTACGAGCAGTACTTC. Encoded protein: CAISESRQGPYEQYF.

The V and J genes are TRBV7-9 and TRBJ1-2; D is unresolved. CDR3 length: 13 amino acids. In germline, CDR1 is SEHNR, CDR2 FQNEAQ (reference sequence). The V gene lost 1 base and the J gene lost 6 bases, with 9 bases spanning the gap. In DNA form, the CDR3 reads TGTGCCAGCAGCTTAGTACAGTTGAATGGCTACACCTTC. Translated: CASSLVQLNGYTF.

This sequence joins TRBV7-8 and TRBJ2-1, with 7 bases fitting TRBD2. Germline V gene data show CDR1 as SGHVS and CDR2 as FQNEAQ. The CDR3 totals 14 residues. V shed 4 bases, J shed 8 bases, and the junction held 8 bases outside the gene matches. As DNA, the CDR3 is TGTGCCAGCAGCTGGGAGGGCCGGTGGGATGAGCAGTTCTTC. It codes for CASSWEGRWDEQFF.

This clone was observed a handful of times. The genes are TRBV5-6 and TRBJ2-7, with 8 bases identical to TRBD2. The V segment lost 3 bases and the J segment 4 bases; nucleotides outside the gene matches: 6. The CDR3 has 14 amino acids. Germline V gives CDR1 SGHDT, CDR2 YYEEEE. This chain's CDR3 is CASSSSGGQYEQYF. For the CDR3, the DNA is TGTGCCAGCAGCTCATCGGGAGGGCAATACGAGCAGTACTTC.

The rearrangement uses TRBV4-1 and TRBJ2-7; 9 nucleotides match TRBD2. The V and J ends lost 2 bases and 2 bases, in that order; junction bases with no gene match: 13. The CDR3 covers 18 residues. CDR1 is MGHRA and CDR2 is YSYEKL in the germline V gene. The CDR3 DNA reads as TGCGCCAGCAGCCAAAGGGAGGGCGGGAGGGCCCTAACCTACGAGCAGTACTTC. This codes for CASSQREGGRALTYEQYF.

The rearrangement joins TRBV5-1 to TRBJ2-3, with 9 bases that match TRBD1. The CDR3 extends over 14 amino acids. Trimming at V came to 5 bases and at J to 5 bases, leaving 6 bases not matched to a gene. Germline V lookup: CDR1 SGHRS, CDR2 YFSETQ. In nucleotides, the CDR3 is TGCGCCAGCAGGCGCGGACAGGGGCTAGATACGCAGTATTTT. Amino acid sequence: CASRRGQGLDTQYF.

V usage is TRBV28 and J usage is TRBJ1-4; tentatively, D is TRBD1 (6 bases). With 4 bases removed from V and 8 bases from J, the gap between germline ends came to 14 bases. The length of the CDR3 is 14 residues. Per germline, CDR1 MDHEN and CDR2 SYDVKM. In nucleotides, the CDR3 is TGTGCCAGCAGTTCGGGGACACTACGGGAAAAACTGTTTTTT. Translated: CASSSGTLREKLFF.

V usage is TRBV29-1 and J usage is TRBJ1-1; no clear D. There are 10 residues in the CDR3. V shed 6 bases and J shed 8 bases, with 10 bases lying between them. Per the germline V gene, CDR1 is SQVTM and CDR2 is ANQGSEA. The CDR3 spells CSVERGEAFF. The DNA for the CDR3 is TGCAGCGTGGAACGGGGAGAAGCTTTCTTT.